A single sample is the source of the 31 T cell receptor beta chains below, sequenced in a study of blood T cell repertoires in COVID-19. The data were produced by immunoSEQ multiplex PCR, yet TCRdb's version contains in-frame clones alone and is incomplete. The repertoire has roughly 230,000 clones, around four fifths of them found once; the top ten carry approximately 6.3%. The sample taken for sequencing was peripheral blood. These receptors all stem from a woman aged 60-75 years with active or convalescent COVID-19.

The rearrangement links TRBV3-1 (or the pseudogene TRBV3-2) to TRBJ2-5; possible D gene TRBD1, 5 bases. CDR3 size: 15 residues. Germline loops: CDR1 LGHDT, CDR2 YNNKEL (reference sequence). V lost 7 bases and J 3 bases, leaving 18 bases between the germline ends. CDR3 sequence reads: CASIGRVALKETQYF. The CDR3, as DNA: TGTGCCAGCATAGGCAGGGTCGCCCTAAAAGAGACCCAGTACTTC.

This clone occurred once. The CDR3 sequence is CASSHWDRVGTGELFF. Written as DNA, the CDR3 is TGTGCCAGCAGCCACTGGGACAGGGTCGGCACCGGGGAGCTGTTTTTT. The J gene is TRBJ2-2, the V gene TRBV14, with TRBD1 identical over 9 bases. The CDR3 extends over 16 amino acids. Germline trimming cut 3 bases from V and 4 bases from J; bases unmatched to any gene: 6. Germline CDR1 reads SGHDN; CDR2 reads FVKESK.

The chain combines TRBV10-3 with TRBJ2-3, with D possibly being TRBD2 (6 bases). This CDR3 has 15 amino acids. Germline V gene sequence: CDR1 ENHRY, CDR2 SYGVKD. V lost 5 bases to trimming and J lost 0 bases, with 12 bases between them. CDR3 sequence reads: CAISLGTSSTDTQYF. In nucleotides, the CDR3 is TGTGCCATCAGTCTGGGGACTTCTAGCACAGATACGCAGTATTTT.

This chain links TRBV30 with TRBJ2-3, with no clear D. Germline values: CDR1 GTSNPN, CDR2 SVGIG (reference sequence). V was pared by 3 bases and J by 4 bases, with 14 bases between. The CDR3 sequence is 14 residues long. DNA of the CDR3: TGTGCCTGGAGGAATAGACTGCAGTCAGATACGCAGTATTTT. Translation: CAWRNRLQSDTQYF.

The V gene is TRBV19, the J gene TRBJ1-1; TRBD1 matches 7 bases. The CDR3 runs 15 residues. The V segment lost 2 bases and the J segment 2 bases; nucleotides outside the gene matches: 5. Germline V lookup: CDR1 LNHDA, CDR2 SQIVND (reference sequence). DNA for the CDR3: TGTGCCAGTAGTATACAGGGGGTAGGCAACACTGAAGCTTTCTTT. Its translation: CASSIQGVGNTEAFF. The complete variable domain, with remaining parts taken from reference TRBV19 and TRBJ1-1, reads DGGITQSPKYLFRKEGQNVTLSCEQNLNHDAMYWYRQDPGQGLRLIYYSQIVNDFQKGDIAEGYSVSREKKESFPLTVTSAQKNPTAFYLCASSIQGVGNTEAFFGQGTRLTVV.

The gene calls are TRBV28 and TRBJ2-1; 10 nucleotides agree with TRBD1. J was trimmed by 4 bases and V by 8 bases; bases with no gene match: 5. Germline V gene sequence: CDR1 MDHEN, CDR2 SYDVKM. This CDR3 comprises 14 residues. Here the CDR3 DNA reads TGTGCCAGCCTCCGGGACAGGGGTTACAATGAGCAGTTCTTC. It specifies CASLRDRGYNEQFF. Looking up the rest from reference TRBV28 and TRBJ2-1 gives the full variable domain: DVKVTQSSRYLVKRTGEKVFLECVQDMDHENMFWYRQDPGLGLRLIYFSYDVKMKEKGDIPEGYSVSREKKERFSLILESASTNQTSMYLCASLRDRGYNEQFFGPGTRLTVL.

The J gene is TRBJ1-3, the V gene TRBV10-2; 9 nucleotides align to TRBD1. In germline, CDR1 is WSHSY, CDR2 SAAADI. The CDR3 covers 14 residues. V was clipped by 7 bases and J by 4 bases; unmatched bases: 5. CDR3 in DNA: TGCGCCAGCAAGGGACAGGGTATAGGAAACACCATATATTTT. This encodes CASKGQGIGNTIYF.

This clone was found a few times. This chain uses TRBV4-2 with TRBJ2-1, with TRBD2 matching 7 bases. Germline V gene lookup returns CDR1 LGHNA and CDR2 YNFKEQ. Trimming removed 4 bases from V and 6 bases from J; junction bases left unmatched: 15. The CDR3 covers 17 residues. The CDR3 reads CASSPNGRDYLVNEQFF. In DNA, the CDR3 is TGTGCCAGCAGCCCCAACGGACGGGACTATCTCGTCAATGAGCAGTTCTTC.

The chain combines TRBV3-1 (or the pseudogene TRBV3-2) with TRBJ1-4, with TRBD1 matching over 8 bases. V dropped 0 bases and J dropped 8; count of bases not matched to a gene: 14. Germline CDR1 reads LGHDT; CDR2 reads YNNKEL (reference sequence). CDR3 length: 18 amino acids. The DNA for the CDR3 is TGTGCCAGCAGCCAAGACTCGTCGGCAGGGGGCCCAGGGGAAAAACTGTTTTTT. Translation gives CASSQDSSAGGPGEKLFF.

The chain carries TRBV2 and TRBJ2-7; D is perhaps TRBD1 (5 bases). Germline loops: CDR1 SNHLY, CDR2 FYNNEI. The CDR3 runs 14 residues. The V gene lost 8 bases and the J gene lost 3 bases, with 17 bases spanning the gap. In DNA form, the CDR3 reads TGTGCCAGCGCACCTGGGGTAGGGGACTACGAGCAGTACTTC. It yields the protein CASAPGVGDYEQYF. The full variable domain, in which reference TRBV2 and TRBJ2-7 provide the parts outside the CDR3, is EPEVTQTPSHQVTQMGQEVILRCVPISNHLYFYWYRQILGQKVEFLVSFYNNEISEKSEIFDDQFSVERPDGSNFTLKIRSTKLEDSAMYFCASAPGVGDYEQYFGPGTRLTVT.

This chain connects TRBV6-5 to TRBJ1-2; D is perhaps TRBD1 (6 bases). The germline V and J ends were trimmed by 7 bases and 0 bases, with 12 bases remaining between them. There are 14 residues in the CDR3. Germline assignment: CDR1 MNHEY and CDR2 SVGAGI. In DNA, the CDR3 is TGTGCCAGCACCAGGGACAAAACTAACTATGGCTACACCTTC. It is translated as CASTRDKTNYGYTF.

This clone was seen a few times. This chain links TRBV6-1 with TRBJ1-1; D is undetermined. Germline assignment: CDR1 MNHNS and CDR2 SASEGT. V lost 3 bases to trimming and J lost 1 base, with 18 bases between them. The CDR3 runs to 17 residues. CDR3 nucleotides: TGTGCCAGCAGTGATATTCGGGGTTTGGTGAAGAACACTGAAGCTTTCTTT. This encodes CASSDIRGLVKNTEAFF.

The CDR3 coding sequence is TGTGCCTGGAGAGATCCGACAGGGACCATCTACGAGCAGTACTTC. It encodes CAWRDPTGTIYEQYF. The rearrangement joins TRBV30 to TRBJ2-7; 7 nucleotides match TRBD1. The germline CDR1 and CDR2 sequences are GTSNPN and SVGIG (reference sequence). The ends lost 3 bases at V and 3 bases at J; junction bases unmatched: 11. The CDR3 runs to 15 residues.

The chain couples TRBV11-2 to TRBJ2-7; 7 nucleotides align to TRBD1. J gave up 3 bases and V 1 base, and 3 bases lay outside the gene matches. Per the germline V gene, CDR1 is SGHAT and CDR2 is FQNNGV. This CDR3 has 14 residues. CDR3 sequence (DNA): TGTGCCAGCAGCTTAGTATCAGGGGGCTACGAGCAGTACTTC. This encodes CASSLVSGGYEQYF.

This clone was seen only once. The rearrangement joins TRBV5-1 to TRBJ2-7, with a weak D call TRBD2 (5 bases). Germline assignment: CDR1 SGHRS and CDR2 YFSETQ. The CDR3 runs 14 residues. Trimming shortened V by 2 bases and J by 3 bases, and 12 bases separated the two germline ends. The CDR3 coding sequence is TGCGCCAGCAGCTTAAGCACCCGGGACTACGAGCAGTACTTC. This encodes CASSLSTRDYEQYF.

This clone has a handful of counts. Other DNA sequences in this specimen translate into the identical CDR3. The chain carries TRBV5-1 and TRBJ2-1, with a tentative D call TRBD1 (6 bases). Germline lookup yields CDR1 SGHRS and CDR2 YFSETQ. CDR3 length: 13 residues. V was trimmed by 2 bases and J by 5 bases, leaving 8 bases between them. The DNA of the CDR3 is TGCGCCAGCAGCTTCACAGGGCACAATGAGCAGTTCTTC. Translation gives CASSFTGHNEQFF. Looking up the rest from reference TRBV5-1 and TRBJ2-1 gives the full variable domain: KAGVTQTPRYLIKTRGQQVTLSCSPISGHRSVSWYQQTPGQGLQFLFEYFSETQRNKGNFPGRFSGRQFSNSRSEMNVSTLELGDSALYLCASSFTGHNEQFFGPGTRLTVL.

This chain uses TRBV18 with TRBJ1-5; TRBD1 matches 7 bases. CDR1 is KGHSH, CDR2 LQKENI, per germline. J was trimmed by 0 bases and V by 6 bases; bases with no gene match: 14. The CDR3 contains 18 residues. The CDR3 DNA reads TGTGCCAGCTCCCCGGCGGCAGGGGGTGCATATAGCAATCAGCCCCAGCATTTT. Translated: CASSPAAGGAYSNQPQHF.

V and J are TRBV24-1 and TRBJ2-1; maybe TRBD2 (7 bases). The V and J ends lost 9 bases and 2 bases respectively, with 16 bases between them. From germline, CDR1 is KGHDR and CDR2 SFDVKD. There are 15 residues in the CDR3. CDR3 region: CATCPGGLAYNEQFF. The CDR3 coding sequence is TGTGCCACCTGCCCCGGGGGGCTCGCCTACAATGAGCAGTTCTTC.

This chain links TRBV28 with TRBJ1-2; D may be TRBD1 (6 bases). This CDR3 region has 13 residues. The germline V gene has CDR1 MDHEN and CDR2 SYDVKM. With 5 bases removed from V and 8 bases from J, the gap between germline ends came to 15 bases. CDR3 sequence: CASSRDRFYGYTF. The CDR3 bases are TGTGCCAGCAGTCGTGACAGGTTTTACGGCTACACCTTC.

The chain joins TRBV11-3 to TRBJ2-3; 7 bases fit TRBD1. The CDR3 is 13 amino acids. In germline, CDR1 is SGHNT, CDR2 YENEEA. V lost 3 bases, J lost 6 bases, and 3 bases stayed unmatched. The CDR3 spells CASSLEQGDTQYF. In DNA form, the CDR3 reads TGTGCCAGCAGCTTGGAACAGGGGGATACGCAGTATTTT.

V and J are TRBV18 and TRBJ2-1; TRBD1 aligns across 8 bases. The CDR3 runs 14 residues. Germline V CDR1 and CDR2: KGHSH, LQKENI. V was clipped by 6 bases and J by 0 bases; unmatched bases: 1. CDR3 sequence: CASSGQGSYNEQFF. The DNA for the CDR3 is TGTGCCAGCTCCGGACAGGGCTCCTACAATGAGCAGTTCTTC.

The rearrangement uses TRBV10-3 and TRBJ2-3; 13 bases line up with TRBD2. CDR3 length: 15 residues. V shed 9 bases and J 4 bases; nucleotides not matched to a gene: 7. Germline V gene lookup returns CDR1 ENHRY and CDR2 SYGVKD. CDR3 loop: CAIRTSGSESDTQYF. The CDR3 region has the DNA TGTGCCATTAGGACTAGCGGGAGCGAGTCAGATACGCAGTATTTT.

The J gene is TRBJ2-4, the V gene TRBV5-5; possible D gene TRBD1, 5 bases. V was pared by 8 bases and J by 0 bases, with 15 bases between. The germline CDR1 and CDR2 sequences are SGHKS and YYEKEE (reference sequence). The CDR3 is 15 amino acids. The CDR3: CASTRQTLAKNIQYF. The CDR3 nucleotides read TGTGCCAGTACAAGACAGACTCTAGCCAAAAACATTCAGTACTTC.

The chain combines TRBV2 with TRBJ2-4, with 10 bases identical to TRBD2. Germline assignment: CDR1 SNHLY and CDR2 FYNNEI. This CDR3 comprises 16 residues. J lost 3 bases, V lost 5 bases, and 7 bases had no gene match. CDR3: CASSRLAGEGKNIQYF. For the CDR3, the DNA is TGTGCCAGCAGTAGGCTAGCGGGAGAGGGCAAAAACATTCAGTACTTC. Using reference TRBV2 and TRBJ2-4 for the parts outside the CDR3, the full variable domain is EPEVTQTPSHQVTQMGQEVILRCVPISNHLYFYWYRQILGQKVEFLVSFYNNEISEKSEIFDDQFSVERPDGSNFTLKIRSTKLEDSAMYFCASSRLAGEGKNIQYFGAGTRLSVL.

The chain is built from TRBV11-2 and TRBJ2-2; 7 bases align to TRBD1. The CDR3 loop spans 16 amino acids. Per germline, CDR1 SGHAT and CDR2 FQNNGV. With 5 bases clipped from V and 3 bases from J, the junction kept 9 bases outside the gene matches. This CDR3 is CASSPHRGADTGELFF. CDR3 coding DNA: TGTGCCAGCAGCCCCCACAGGGGAGCGGACACCGGGGAGCTGTTTTTT.

The chain combines TRBV11-2 with TRBJ1-1, with D possibly matching TRBD1 (6 bases). Germline assignment: CDR1 SGHAT and CDR2 FQNNGV. V lost 2 bases and J lost 7, with 11 bases in between. This CDR3 comprises 13 residues. DNA of the CDR3: TGTGCCAGCAGCTTACTAGTAGGGGGTGAAGCTTTCTTT. It codes for CASSLLVGGEAFF.

DNA of the CDR3: TGTGCCAGCAGTGTTAGTGAAAAACTGTTTTTT. It codes for CASSVSEKLFF. The V and J genes are TRBV21-1 and TRBJ1-4. TRBV21-1 is given as a pseudogene. This CDR3 is 11 amino acids long.

The chain uses TRBV5-1 and TRBJ2-3; 11 bases fit TRBD2. The J segment lost 5 bases and the V segment lost 6 bases, leaving 5 bases of the junction unmatched. Germline V lookup: CDR1 SGHRS, CDR2 YFSETQ. CDR3 length: 14 residues. Written as DNA, the CDR3 is TGCGCCAGCACCCTAGCGGGGGGTGTAGATACGCAGTATTTT. It codes for CASTLAGGVDTQYF.

Many counts were recorded for this clone. The chain uses TRBV10-1 and TRBJ1-1; D gene unclear. CDR3 size: 13 residues. CDR1 and CDR2 (germline): WNHNN, SYGVQD (reference sequence). Trimming removed 5 bases from V and 1 base from J, with 8 bases in between. CDR3 residues: CASSKERNTEAFF. The CDR3, as DNA: TGCGCCAGCAGTAAGGAGAGGAACACTGAAGCTTTCTTT.

The chain carries TRBV30 and TRBJ2-3, with 13 nucleotides matching TRBD2. The CDR3 has 15 amino acids. The V gene's germline CDR1 is GTSNPN and CDR2 SVGIG (reference sequence). Trimming at V came to 3 bases and at J to 2 bases, leaving 2 bases not matched to a gene. CDR3 nucleotide sequence: TGTGCCTGGAGGGGACTAGCGGGACTCACAGATACGCAGTATTTT. It is translated as CAWRGLAGLTDTQYF. The whole variable domain, filled in from reference TRBV30 and TRBJ2-3, reads SQTIHQWPATLVQPVGSPLSLECTVEGTSNPNLYWYRQAAGRGLQLLFYSVGIGQISSEVPQNLSASRPQDRQFILSSKKLLLSDSGFYLCAWRGLAGLTDTQYFGPGTRLTVL.

The rearrangement joins TRBV7-8 to TRBJ2-2; D is ambiguous. The CDR3 totals 14 residues. The V gene lost 3 bases and the J gene lost 2 bases, with 7 bases spanning the gap. Germline loops: CDR1 SGHVS, CDR2 FQNEAQ. CDR3 nucleotide sequence: TGTGCCAGCAGCTTTGGCAGTAACACCGGGGAGCTGTTTTTT. Protein: CASSFGSNTGELFF.